The 4 T cell receptor beta chains listed next were all sequenced from one sample in a study of blood T cell repertoires in COVID-19. Sequenced by immunoSEQ multiplex PCR; TCRdb stores in-frame clones only, minus some. This table holds about 240,000 clones, around 85% found once. The sequencing sample was made of peripheral blood. These TCRs come from a woman older than 75 with acute or convalescent COVID-19.

This clone was counted a single time. V is TRBV23-1 and J is TRBJ1-2; D unresolved. TRBV23-1 has ORF status, its function being uncertain. Between the trimmed V and J ends, which lost 4 bases and 9 bases, there was a span of 21 bases. This CDR3 spans 15 amino acids. CDR3 residues: CASSPPAGRRHSYTF. In DNA, the CDR3 is TGCGCCAGCAGTCCCCCAGCAGGCCGTCGGCATAGCTACACCTTC.

On this clone: The same CDR3 is also encoded by other DNA sequences in this sample. This chain links TRBV2 with TRBJ1-2; 8 bases agree with TRBD1. Trimming cost V 6 bases and J 4 bases; bases outside gene matches: 4. The V gene's germline CDR1 is SNHLY and CDR2 FYNNEI. This CDR3 contains 13 residues. The CDR3 here is CASSRTGIYGYTF. CDR3 DNA: TGTGCCAGCAGCCGGACAGGGATCTATGGCTACACCTTC.

V and J are TRBV3-1 (or the pseudogene TRBV3-2) and TRBJ1-2; 8 nucleotides align to TRBD1. Germline V gene data show CDR1 as LGHDT and CDR2 as YNNKEL (reference sequence). There are 15 residues in the CDR3. V lost 6 bases and J lost 4; bases outside the gene matches: 10. CDR3 in amino acids: CASRSTGGVFYGYTF. The CDR3 DNA sequence: TGTGCCAGCAGATCCACAGGGGGTGTCTTCTATGGCTACACCTTC.

This clone appeared a few times. V is TRBV7-2 and J is TRBJ1-5; 10 bases match TRBD1. V shed 1 base and J 7 bases; nucleotides not matched to a gene: 4. The V gene's germline CDR1 is SGHTA and CDR2 FQGNSA. This CDR3 spans 15 amino acids. The CDR3 spells CASSLGDRGMQPQHF. The CDR3, as DNA: TGTGCCAGCAGCTTAGGGGACAGGGGTATGCAGCCCCAGCATTTT.